This T cell receptor (beta chain) appears in the sequencing data of a study of post-analysis software for immune sequencing data (dated by TCRdb to the mid-2010s). The study in broad terms: Recorded disease courses included relapsing-remitting, secondary progressive and progressive-relapsing multiple sclerosis, with some patients lacking subtype annotation. Patient repertoires were compared against roughly 10 previously published healthy control repertoires from donors aged roughly 6 to 26 years. A subset of samples was prepared in parallel using single-end sample barcoding, then pooled and co-amplified after Illumina adapter ligation. Summary of the overall study and its limitations: Multiple sclerosis patients had significantly lower normalized Chao1 diversity than controls, a result that suggests substantial peripheral T-cell clonal expansion. A handful of TRBV segments, including TRBV5-6, TRBV5-1 and TRBV20-1, were significantly more frequent in patients than controls. The control group was slightly older than the multiple sclerosis patient group. Strong co-clustering of samples prepared in the same batch was shown by direct clustering with F measure, prompting a batch-effect correction.

Library preparation was by PCR. For sequencing, an Illumina HiSeq 2500 was employed. Unique molecular identifiers were incorporated into TCR beta cDNA libraries to reduce PCR and sequencing biases. Every 1 to 10 million input T cells yielded 500,000 or so cDNA molecules, meaning each molecule approximated one T cell. Patient libraries were prepared and sequenced with the same protocol used for the earlier healthy control dataset. Within a given batch, samples were prepared together, multiplexed and sequenced on the same HiSeq lane. In the authors' own workflow: Raw barcoded reads were processed with MIGEC, and single-read molecular identifier groups were discarded before consensus assembly and CDR3 extraction. Clonotype tables were post-analysed with VDJtools, and diversity was normalized by down-sampling all datasets to the smallest sample size. Repertoire overlap clustering matched CDR3 amino acid but not nucleotide sequences to correct batch-related cross-sample contamination. The public reads were reprocessed in TCRdb via fastp at Q25 and MiXCR, keeping in-frame beta chains. Merged by CDR3 protein, the rows form single entries marked with the most common genes and DNA. TCRdb, rather than the study authors, made the V and J calls. The sample yields around 500,000 distinct CDR3 sequences; under 40% were counted once. The ten largest clones capture 4.5% to 7.5% of the sample.

To demonstrate the VDJtools post-analysis software, TCR beta repertoires were profiled from the peripheral blood of about 14 young patients with multiple sclerosis. The multiple sclerosis patients were children and adolescents ranging in age from roughly 6 to 15 years. Concerning this clonotype: Its antigen specificity is not known. The record has no base qualities; no much larger clone is one base away.

Trimming removed 0 bases from V and 6 bases from J, leaving 12 bases between the germline ends. According to the germline V gene, CDR1 reads SGHRS and CDR2 reads YFSETQ. The CDR3 measures 14 amino acids from cysteine to phenylalanine. The read is trimmed to its CDR3 DNA, 42 bases read in frame from base 1. Recombination connected TRBV5-1 to TRBJ2-5; 5 matching bases give a weak D call of TRBD1. Sequencing used blood. This sequence was found in a girl between 2 and 17 years old with multiple sclerosis. The DNA is TGCGCCAGCAGCTTGGCCGAACAGGTCCAGACCCAGTACTTC. Translated, this is CASSLAEQVQTQYF.